This is a list of T cell receptor beta chains from one sample in a study of cytomegalovirus exposure and HLA in healthy donors. The repertoire was sequenced with immunoSEQ multiplex PCR; TCRdb's copy has only in-frame clones and lacks some. The sample yields tens of thousands of clones, more than 90% seen once. Specimen: PBMCs. These receptors all come from a man between 18 and 35 years old in good health and CMV-seronegative. Each CDR3 is given with its conserved first and last residue. The order of the fields is clone size, D gene, J gene, V gene, CDR3 protein, CDR3 DNA. The D gene is left open where the match is weak. Part of the rows lack a size; the others show once, few, many or a class for expanded clones.

abundance: NA
d_gene: NA
j_gene: TRBJ1-1
v_gene: TRBV27
CDR3aa: CASSLQAVNTEAFF
CDR3nt: TGTGCCAGCAGTTTACAGGCAGTGAACACTGAAGCTTTCTTT

abundance: NA
d_gene: NA
j_gene: TRBJ1-2
v_gene: TRBV25-1
CDR3aa: CASSDLGVGDYGYTF
CDR3nt: TGTGCCAGCAGTGATTTAGGGGTTGGCGACTATGGCTACACCTTC

abundance: few
d_gene: NA
j_gene: TRBJ2-2
v_gene: TRBV12-5
CDR3aa: CASGLVFAGGATGELFF
CDR3nt: TGTGCTAGTGGTTTGGTGTTCGCTGGGGGCGCGACCGGGGAGCTGTTTTTT

abundance: NA
d_gene: NA
j_gene: TRBJ2-1
v_gene: TRBV28
CDR3aa: CASSRRSWDEQFF
CDR3nt: TGTGCCAGCAGCCGGAGGAGTTGGGATGAGCAGTTCTTC

abundance: NA
d_gene: TRBD2
j_gene: TRBJ2-2
v_gene: TRBV27
CDR3aa: CASSWGLAGEHGELFF
CDR3nt: TGTGCCAGCAGTTGGGGACTAGCGGGAGAGCACGGGGAGCTGTTTTTT

abundance: once
d_gene: NA
j_gene: TRBJ2-5
v_gene: TRBV27
CDR3aa: CASSSRTESRVAQYF
CDR3nt: TGTGCCAGCAGTTCGAGGACAGAAAGCCGGGTGGCCCAGTACTTC

abundance: NA
d_gene: NA
j_gene: TRBJ1-2
v_gene: TRBV7-9
CDR3aa: CASSLTLNYGYTF
CDR3nt: TGTGCCAGCAGTCTGACACTTAACTATGGCTACACCTTC

abundance: NA
d_gene: NA
j_gene: TRBJ1-1
v_gene: TRBV27
CDR3aa: CASRQLGSSNTEAFF
CDR3nt: TGTGCCAGCAGGCAACTAGGTTCTTCGAACACTGAAGCTTTCTTT

abundance: NA
d_gene: NA
j_gene: TRBJ1-2
v_gene: TRBV5-1
CDR3aa: CASSFDSNYGYTF
CDR3nt: TGCGCCAGCAGCTTCGACAGTAACTATGGCTACACCTTC

abundance: NA
d_gene: TRBD1
j_gene: TRBJ2-5
v_gene: TRBV6-5
CDR3aa: CASSYLDRVGVETQYF
CDR3nt: TGTGCCAGCAGTTACCTTGACAGGGTAGGGGTTGAGACCCAGTACTTC